In this sample, the clone carrying this T cell receptor beta chain turned up once. One end of the junction varies from germline; a read error may be responsible. The data were taken from a study of blood T cell repertoires in COVID-19. Study overall: Samples came from the United States, Italy and Spain, spanning acute and convalescent COVID-19. PBMCs, B-cell-depleted T cells, or T cells provided the cDNA or gDNA that made up the material.

Under the authors' procedure: For nucleated cells, counts were estimated from reference gene primer amplification. Some clones are missing from TCRdb's copy, which holds only in-frame ones; the method was immunoSEQ multiplex PCR. That table is the source of V, J and clone size, and D and trimming were worked out from the DNA. The repertoire holds under 300,000 clones, about nine tenths seen once, with under 3.5% in the top ten. This CDR3 has 15 residues. From germline, CDR1 is SSHAT and CDR2 FNYEAQ (reference sequence). Sequences were obtained from peripheral blood. The chain is built from TRBV7-7 and TRBJ2-2, with D perhaps TRBD1 (6 bases). The TCR was taken from a woman aged 30 to 39 with active or convalescent COVID-19. As DNA, the CDR3 is TGTGCTAGCAGCCCGAGGACAGCTAACACCGGGGAGCTGTTTTTT. Its protein is CASSPRTANTGELFF.